The rows below give T cell receptor beta chains drawn from one sample of a study of T cell responses to AZD1222 COVID-19 vaccine. TCRdb keeps only in-frame clones here, not all; method: immunoSEQ multiplex PCR. Counted here are 85,000 to 120,000 clones, roughly 83% occurring once; the ten biggest clones make up 17%. The specimen was peripheral blood, collected on day 0 of AZD1222 vaccination. These receptors originate from an adult in good health. Each CDR3 is given with its conserved first and last residue. Each record gives: V gene, D gene, clone size, J gene, CDR3 protein, CDR3 DNA. A D gene is named only where the DNA matches it firmly. Clone size is shown for a subset of rows, as once, few, many or a class of expanded clone.

>TRBV30|NA|NA|TRBJ1-2
CAWSDVAHYGYTF
TGTGCCTGGAGTGATGTAGCCCACTATGGCTACACCTTC
>TRBV6-2/TRBV6-3|NA|NA|TRBJ1-2
CASSPLSGGRTGGYTF
TGTGCCAGCAGCCCCCTTTCCGGGGGGCGCACAGGTGGCTACACCTTC
>TRBV18|TRBD1|NA|TRBJ1-5
CASSSGQAQPQHF
TGTGCCAGCTCATCCGGACAGGCGCAACCCCAGCATTTT
>TRBV19|NA|NA|TRBJ1-4
CASTFGEKLFF
TGTGCCAGCACGTTCGGAGAAAAACTGTTTTTT
>TRBV7-9|NA|NA|TRBJ2-3
CASSLVSGSTDTQYF
TGTGCCAGCAGCTTAGTTTCGGGGTCAACAGATACGCAGTATTTT
>TRBV11-1|TRBD1|NA|TRBJ2-7
CASSHRTGGIYEQYF
TGTGCCAGCAGCCACAGGACAGGGGGTATCTACGAGCAGTACTTC
>TRBV7-2|TRBD2|once|TRBJ2-1
CASSLGAAGGTYNEQFF
TGTGCCAGCAGCTTAGGGGCAGCGGGAGGAACCTACAATGAGCAGTTCTTC
>TRBV9|NA|NA|TRBJ1-1
CASSVDPRANTEAFF
TGTGCCAGCAGCGTAGATCCCAGGGCGAACACTGAAGCTTTCTTT
>TRBV6-5|NA|NA|TRBJ1-5
CASSTGWNQPQHF
TGTGCCAGCAGCACAGGGTGGAATCAGCCCCAGCATTTT
>TRBV25-1|TRBD1|once|TRBJ2-1
CASSERTGSRNEQFF
TGTGCCAGCAGTGAAAGGACAGGGTCTCGGAATGAGCAGTTCTTC
>TRBV7-9|NA|NA|TRBJ1-4
CASSPDSPRNFRTNEKLFF
TGTGCCAGCAGCCCCGATTCCCCCAGAAACTTCAGGACTAATGAAAAACTGTTTTTT
>TRBV29-1|NA|NA|TRBJ2-2
CSVFSLGELFF
TGCAGCGTTTTCTCCCTCGGGGAGCTGTTTTTT
>TRBV4-2|TRBD1|NA|TRBJ1-6
CASSQGVGTEHSPLHF
TGTGCCAGCAGCCAAGGAGTAGGGACAGAGCATTCACCCCTCCACTTT
>TRBV5-4|NA|NA|TRBJ2-4
CASSSRVQWGKNIQYF
TGTGCCAGCAGTTCTCGGGTGCAATGGGGCAAAAACATTCAGTACTTC
>TRBV7-8|NA|NA|TRBJ2-6
CASSATTPQSRANVLTF
TGTGCCAGCAGCGCCACCACCCCACAAAGTCGGGCCAACGTCCTGACTTTC
>TRBV28|NA|NA|TRBJ2-1
CASVSAGYNEQFF
TGTGCCAGCGTCTCAGCGGGTTACAATGAGCAGTTCTTC
>TRBV28|NA|many|TRBJ1-4
CASSPNPRVGSNEKLFF
TGTGCCAGCAGTCCAAACCCGCGGGTGGGCTCTAATGAAAAACTGTTTTTT
>TRBV28|NA|NA|TRBJ2-3
CASSSGRDTQYF
TGTGCCAGCAGTTCCGGACGGGATACGCAGTATTTT
>TRBV11-2|TRBD2|NA|TRBJ2-5
CASSFLGGGAQETQYF
TGTGCCAGCAGCTTTTTGGGCGGGGGGGCCCAGGAGACCCAGTACTTC
>TRBV7-2|TRBD1|NA|TRBJ2-1
CASSFDRDNEQFF
TGTGCCAGCAGCTTCGACAGGGATAATGAGCAGTTCTTC
>TRBV25-1|NA|NA|TRBJ1-1
CASTPSDSPGSEAFF
TGTGCCAGCACTCCCTCCGACAGCCCCGGCTCTGAAGCTTTCTTT
>TRBV28|TRBD1|NA|TRBJ1-5
CASSPDRGQVQPQHF
TGTGCCAGCAGTCCCGACAGGGGGCAGGTTCAGCCCCAGCATTTT
>TRBV6-2/TRBV6-3|NA|few|TRBJ1-2
CASSYATGFTYSSLIGYTF
TGTGCCAGCAGTTACGCGACAGGCTTCACTTATAGTTCACTTATTGGCTACACCTTC
>TRBV6-2/TRBV6-3|NA|NA|TRBJ1-2
CASSALPRAGRISYGYTF
TGTGCCAGCAGTGCACTACCCAGGGCAGGGCGAATTTCCTATGGCTACACCTTC
>TRBV12-3/TRBV12-4|NA|NA|TRBJ1-2
CASSLGKNYGYTF
TGTGCCAGCAGTTTGGGGAAGAACTATGGCTACACCTTC
>TRBV18|NA|once|TRBJ2-2
CASSRRDGPNTGELFF
TGTGCCAGCTCACGGCGAGATGGGCCGAACACCGGGGAGCTGTTTTTT
>TRBV4-2|NA|NA|TRBJ1-5
CASSQGSARNNQPQHF
TGTGCCAGCAGCCAAGGTTCGGCAAGAAACAATCAGCCCCAGCATTTT
>TRBV27|NA|once|TRBJ1-2
CASSLLGKGYGYTF
TGTGCCAGCAGTTTACTAGGGAAGGGCTATGGCTACACCTTC
>TRBV7-8|NA|few|TRBJ1-1
CASSPQAGAFF
TGTGCCAGCAGCCCACAAGCGGGAGCTTTCTTT
>TRBV9|NA|NA|TRBJ1-3
CASSVATGRDGNTIYF
TGTGCCAGCAGCGTAGCGACGGGAAGAGATGGAAACACCATATATTTT
>TRBV7-2|NA|once|TRBJ2-5
CASSPTGGRQETQYF
TGTGCCAGCAGCCCAACGGGTGGGCGCCAAGAGACCCAGTACTTC
>TRBV13|NA|NA|TRBJ1-2
CASSFSRANYGYTF
TGTGCCAGCAGCTTCAGCAGAGCTAACTATGGCTACACCTTC
>TRBV12-3/TRBV12-4|NA|few|TRBJ2-5
CASRTTVGTQYF
TGTGCCAGCAGGACCACCGTAGGGACCCAGTACTTC
>TRBV6-2/TRBV6-3|TRBD2|NA|TRBJ2-1
CASSSPGTSSDEQFF
TGTGCCAGCAGTTCTCCCGGGACTAGCTCCGATGAGCAGTTCTTC
>TRBV5-1|NA|once|TRBJ2-1
CASRTGDNTYNEQFF
TGCGCCAGCAGGACAGGCGATAATACCTACAATGAGCAGTTCTTC
>TRBV2|NA|few|TRBJ1-5
CASSAEGGPNQPQHF
TGTGCCAGCAGTGCGGAGGGGGGCCCCAATCAGCCCCAGCATTTT
>TRBV3-1/TRBV3-2|NA|NA|TRBJ2-4
CASSQQIGKNIQYF
TGTGCCAGCAGCCAACAGATCGGCAAAAACATTCAGTACTTC
>TRBV7-8|NA|many|TRBJ1-5
CASSPERGWHQPQHF
TGTGCCAGCAGCCCCGAACGGGGGTGGCATCAGCCCCAGCATTTT
>TRBV6-6|NA|NA|TRBJ1-4
CASSSHATNEKLFF
TGTGCCAGCAGTTCCCATGCAACTAATGAAAAACTGTTTTTT
>TRBV2|TRBD2|NA|TRBJ2-7
CASSTGTSGSYEQYF
TGTGCCAGCAGTACAGGGACTAGCGGGAGCTACGAGCAGTACTTC
>TRBV2|NA|NA|TRBJ1-1
CASSRSLNTEAFF
TGTGCCAGCAGTCGAAGTCTGAACACTGAAGCTTTCTTT
>TRBV10-3|NA|NA|TRBJ2-3
CAISESGTDTQYF
TGTGCCATCAGTGAGTCCGGAACAGATACGCAGTATTTT
>TRBV6-2/TRBV6-3|TRBD1|NA|TRBJ1-4
CASSYLRGQLNEKLFF
TGTGCCAGCAGTTACCTCCGGGGACAGCTTAATGAAAAACTGTTTTTT
>TRBV19|NA|NA|TRBJ1-6
CASRTDSSVSPLHF
TGTGCCAGTAGAACGGACTCAAGTGTCTCACCCCTCCACTTT
>TRBV11-3|TRBD1|NA|TRBJ1-1
CASSSQRTGANTEAFF
TGTGCCAGCAGCTCTCAACGGACAGGGGCGAACACTGAAGCTTTCTTT
>TRBV7-3|NA|NA|TRBJ1-1
CASSRQENTEAFF
TGTGCCAGCAGTCGACAGGAGAACACTGAAGCTTTCTTT
>TRBV6-5|TRBD1|NA|TRBJ2-7
CASKRDRVYEQYF
TGTGCCAGCAAACGGGACAGGGTCTACGAGCAGTACTTC
>TRBV4-2|NA|many|TRBJ2-4
CASSQSRGSLAKNIQYF
TGTGCCAGCAGCCAATCACGGGGTAGCCTAGCCAAAAACATTCAGTACTTC
>TRBV28|NA|NA|TRBJ1-6
CASSLEGPGYNSPLHF
TGTGCCAGCAGTTTAGAGGGGCCCGGTTATAATTCACCCCTCCACTTT
>TRBV4-2|NA|NA|TRBJ1-2
CASSKRTQGDGYGYTF
TGTGCCAGCAGCAAACGTACACAGGGCGACGGGTATGGCTACACCTTC
>TRBV19|NA|NA|TRBJ1-4
CASTRLQGGEKLFF
TGTGCCAGTACTCGGTTACAGGGAGGGGAAAAACTGTTTTTT
>TRBV12-3/TRBV12-4|NA|NA|TRBJ1-2
CASSASNYGYTF
TGTGCCAGCAGCGCCTCCAACTATGGCTACACCTTC
>TRBV7-8|NA|NA|TRBJ1-2
CASSSAGVWSYGYTF
TGTGCCAGCAGCTCCGCTGGGGTTTGGTCCTATGGCTACACCTTC
>TRBV6-5|NA|NA|TRBJ1-1
CASSKRSYGEAFF
TGTGCCAGCAGTAAACGGAGCTATGGTGAAGCTTTCTTT
>TRBV27|NA|once|TRBJ1-2
CASRGDGYTF
TGTGCCAGCAGGGGGGATGGCTACACCTTC
>TRBV19|TRBD1|NA|TRBJ1-5
CASRRDSYYQPQHF
TGTGCCAGTAGGCGGGACAGTTATTATCAGCCCCAGCATTTT
>TRBV18|TRBD1|NA|TRBJ1-2
CASSPGTGHDYGYTF
TGTGCCAGCTCACCAGGGACAGGGCACGACTATGGCTACACCTTC